A single sample is the source of the 27 T cell receptor beta chains below, sequenced in a study of blood T cell repertoires in COVID-19. Assay: immunoSEQ multiplex PCR; the TCRdb copy retains only in-frame clones and omits some. The table includes 300,000 to 350,000 clones, roughly 90% detected once. Sample: PBMCs or T cells enriched from blood (not recorded which). Every receptor here comes from a woman aged 25 to 39 who had recovered from COVID-19.

This rearrangement joins TRBV18 to TRBJ2-1; D perhaps matches TRBD1 (6 bases). Germline CDR1 is KGHSH and CDR2 is LQKENI. CDR3 length: 15 amino acids. V dropped 3 bases and J dropped 3 bases, with 12 bases sitting between them. This CDR3 is CASSPEAGDYNEQFF. CDR3 nucleotides: TGTGCCAGCTCACCCGAGGCAGGGGACTACAATGAGCAGTTCTTC.

The chain links TRBV19 to TRBJ2-3; D is unresolved. This CDR3 region has 15 residues. Trimming left V 1 base short and J 6 bases short, with 14 bases between. The germline gives CDR1 LNHDA, CDR2 SQIVND (reference sequence). CDR3 nucleotides: TGTGCCAGTAGTATAGGGCTAGAATTTTCGGATACGCAGTATTTT. It codes for CASSIGLEFSDTQYF.

The rearrangement joins TRBV13 to TRBJ1-5; D unresolved. Deletions cut 1 base from V and 4 bases from J, with 5 bases between. Germline V gene sequence: CDR1 PRHDT, CDR2 FYEKMQ (reference sequence). The CDR3 covers 13 residues. The CDR3 DNA follows: TGTGCCAGCAGCTTAGATTATAATCAGCCCCAGCATTTT. It yields the protein CASSLDYNQPQHF.

This rearrangement joins TRBV28 to TRBJ1-2, with D maybe TRBD1 (6 bases). The length of the CDR3 is 14 residues. V lost 5 bases to trimming and J lost 5 bases, with 15 bases between them. Germline lookup yields CDR1 MDHEN and CDR2 SYDVKM. The CDR3, as DNA: TGTGCCAGCAGTGCAACAGGGAAAGGGTATGGCTACACCTTC. This translates into CASSATGKGYGYTF.

Note on this clone: Other DNA variants within this sample encode the same CDR3. The V and J genes are TRBV11-2 and TRBJ2-7; D is ambiguous. Germline loops: CDR1 SGHAT, CDR2 FQNNGV. CDR3 length: 13 residues. Trimming took off 3 bases at V and 3 bases at J, with 9 bases between the two ends. As DNA, the CDR3 is TGTGCCAGCAGCTTTAGTCCGAACTACGAGCAGTACTTC. Residues: CASSFSPNYEQYF.

This clone showed up just once. This sequence joins TRBV7-2 and TRBJ2-1, with 12 bases matching TRBD2. The CDR3 contains 16 residues. With 1 base clipped from V and 6 bases from J, the junction kept 4 bases outside the gene matches. From germline, CDR1 is SGHTA and CDR2 FQGNSA. The CDR3: CASSLEASGRVNEQFF. CDR3 DNA sequence: TGTGCCAGCAGCTTAGAAGCTAGCGGGAGGGTCAATGAGCAGTTCTTC.

The chain employs TRBV11-2 and TRBJ1-2; D is possibly TRBD1 (5 bases). Germline CDR1 and CDR2: SGHAT and FQNNGV. There are 17 residues in the CDR3. V was cut by 2 bases and J by 4 bases, with 20 bases left in between. The CDR3 DNA follows: TGTGCCAGCAGCTTATCTTTGGCAGGGTTTTCCGCCTATGGCTACACCTTC. This gives the protein CASSLSLAGFSAYGYTF.

The chain combines TRBV6-5 with TRBJ2-1, with 12 bases aligning to TRBD1. CDR3 size: 15 residues. Germline CDR1 is MNHEY and CDR2 is SVGAGI. Trimming removed 8 bases from V and 9 bases from J; junction bases left unmatched: 11. The CDR3 DNA sequence: TGTGCCAGCGAGATTCCGGGACAGGGGGCTCTTGAGCAGTTCTTC. As protein: CASEIPGQGALEQFF.

This rearrangement joins TRBV19 to TRBJ1-1, with TRBD1 matching 7 bases. V lost 6 bases, J lost 3 bases, and 7 bases stayed unmatched. The germline V gene encodes CDR1 LNHDA and CDR2 SQIVND (reference sequence). There are 14 residues in the CDR3. DNA for the CDR3: TGTGCCAGTAGGTACAGGGGTGCGGACACTGAAGCTTTCTTT. It translates to CASRYRGADTEAFF.

This clone was detected a few times. V is TRBV18 and J is TRBJ2-7, with D tentatively TRBD1 (5 bases). Trimming took off 2 bases at V and 1 base at J, with 12 bases between the two ends. This CDR3 has 15 amino acids. Germline lookup yields CDR1 KGHSH and CDR2 LQKENI. CDR3 loop: CASSPVRASSYEQYF. The CDR3 DNA follows: TGTGCCAGCTCACCAGTCAGGGCCTCTTCCTACGAGCAGTACTTC. Full variable domain (rest looked up from reference TRBV18 and TRBJ2-7): NAGVMQNPRHLVRRRGQEARLRCSPMKGHSHVYWYRQLPEEGLKFMVYLQKENIIDESGMPKERFSAEFPKEGPSILRIQQVVRGDSAAYFCASSPVRASSYEQYFGPGTRLTVT.

This CDR3 is CASSLSVSGRNNEQFF. CDR3 in DNA: TGTGCCAGCAGTTTATCCGTCAGCGGGAGGAACAATGAGCAGTTCTTC. V gene TRBV27 combines with J gene TRBJ2-1; 9 positions agree with TRBD2. The V gene end was trimmed by 0 bases and the J gene end by 5 bases; junction bases not matched to a gene: 5. The CDR3 contains 16 residues. Germline V gene data show CDR1 as MNHEY and CDR2 as SMNVEV (reference sequence).

Here the CDR3 DNA reads TGTGCCAGCAGCAAGGGACTAGCGGGAGGTCCCGCAGATACGCAGTATTTT. Translating it yields CASSKGLAGGPADTQYF. The gene calls are TRBV7-2 and TRBJ2-3, with 15 bases lining up with TRBD2. The CDR3 consists of 17 residues. Germline loops: CDR1 SGHTA, CDR2 FQGNSA. Trimming took 5 bases from V and 4 from J; bases not matched to a gene: 7.

This rearrangement joins TRBV20-1 to TRBJ2-5; tentatively, D is TRBD2 (5 bases). The CDR3 runs to 13 residues. Germline V lookup: CDR1 DFQATT, CDR2 SNEGSKA (reference sequence). V lost 3 bases to trimming and J lost 6 bases, with 14 bases between them. Written as DNA, the CDR3 is TGCAGTGCTAGTTTCGGCGTAGCGCAGACCCAGTACTTC. Translated: CSASFGVAQTQYF.

The chain is built from TRBV30 and TRBJ1-3; tentative D call: TRBD1 (5 bases). Germline CDR1 is GTSNPN and CDR2 is SVGIG (reference sequence). The CDR3 covers 13 residues. The V gene lost 4 bases and the J gene lost 3 bases, with 10 bases spanning the gap. The CDR3 reads CAWTGTDGNTIYF. DNA for the CDR3: TGTGCCTGGACCGGGACTGATGGAAACACCATATATTTT. Together with reference TRBV30 and TRBJ1-3, the CDR3 gives the full variable domain: SQTIHQWPATLVQPVGSPLSLECTVEGTSNPNLYWYRQAAGRGLQLLFYSVGIGQISSEVPQNLSASRPQDRQFILSSKKLLLSDSGFYLCAWTGTDGNTIYFGEGSWLTVV.

This chain links TRBV5-6 with TRBJ2-1; TRBD2 is a possible D gene (6 bases). The CDR3 has 17 amino acids. Per germline, CDR1 SGHDT and CDR2 YYEEEE. The V and J ends lost 0 bases and 1 base respectively, with 14 bases between them. Here the CDR3 DNA reads TGTGCCAGCAGCTTGGGCGCGGGAAGCTTTTCCTACAATGAGCAGTTCTTC. Residues: CASSLGAGSFSYNEQFF.

This clone was picked up a small number of times. This chain joins TRBV4-3 and TRBJ2-7; D is perhaps TRBD2 (6 bases). Germline values: CDR1 LGHNA, CDR2 YSLEER. The V and J ends lost 0 bases and 6 bases respectively, with 12 bases between them. The CDR3 is made up of 14 amino acids. CDR3 sequence reads: CASSQDFPGGEQYF. In DNA form, the CDR3 reads TGCGCCAGCAGCCAAGATTTCCCCGGGGGCGAGCAGTACTTC.

V usage is TRBV5-4 and J usage is TRBJ2-7, with 10 bases matching TRBD2. This CDR3 has 15 residues. The germline gives CDR1 SGHNT, CDR2 YYREEE (reference sequence). V lost 5 bases and J lost 0; bases outside the gene matches: 5. The CDR3 loop reads CASRKGLADSYEQYF. The CDR3 DNA follows: TGTGCCAGCAGGAAAGGACTAGCGGACTCCTACGAGCAGTACTTC. The variable domain in full, with the rest retrieved from reference TRBV5-4 and TRBJ2-7, is ETGVTQSPTHLIKTRGQQVTLRCSSQSGHNTVSWYQQALGQGPQFIFQYYREEENGRGNFPPRFSGLQFPNYSSELNVNALELDDSALYLCASRKGLADSYEQYFGPGTRLTVT.

The chain employs TRBV4-1 and TRBJ2-1; 8 nucleotides align to TRBD1. V lost 2 bases to trimming and J lost 9 bases; unmatched junction nucleotides: 12. The CDR3 length is 16 residues. The germline gives CDR1 MGHRA, CDR2 YSYEKL. The CDR3 sequence: CASSQPDRDHLSEQFF. CDR3 bases: TGCGCCAGCAGCCAACCGGACAGGGACCATCTTAGTGAGCAGTTCTTC.

The V call is TRBV10-3, the J call TRBJ2-7, with D possibly being TRBD2 (6 bases). This CDR3 comprises 13 residues. Trimming removed 4 bases at V and 3 bases at J, with 10 bases between. Germline lookup yields CDR1 ENHRY and CDR2 SYGVKD. In DNA, the CDR3 is TGTGCCATCAGTGGTAGCGGATTCTACGAGCAGTACTTC. It translates to CAISGSGFYEQYF.

The chain links TRBV7-9 to TRBJ1-2; TRBD1 aligns across 7 bases. The trim removed 5 bases at V and 5 bases at J, leaving 11 bases unmatched. Germline CDR1 SEHNR, CDR2 FQNEAQ (reference sequence). CDR3 length: 15 amino acids. In nucleotides, the CDR3 is TGTGCCAGCAGCCCGACCGGGACAGCCAAATATGGCTACACCTTC. Encoded protein: CASSPTGTAKYGYTF.

This chain connects TRBV6-5 to TRBJ1-1; D ambiguous. This CDR3 region has 13 residues. Germline V CDR1 and CDR2: MNHEY, SVGAGI. Trimming took off 6 bases at V and 1 base at J, with 9 bases between the two ends. CDR3 region: CASSHNTNTEAFF. The CDR3 DNA sequence: TGTGCCAGCAGCCATAACACGAACACTGAAGCTTTCTTT.

The V gene is TRBV14, the J gene TRBJ2-4; 7 nucleotides line up with TRBD2. This CDR3 is 14 amino acids long. Germline CDR1 SGHDN, CDR2 FVKESK. V was pared by 4 bases and J by 0 bases, with 0 bases of the junction left unmatched. CDR3 region: CASSLAGAKNIQYF. The CDR3 coding sequence is TGTGCCAGCAGCCTAGCGGGAGCCAAAAACATTCAGTACTTC. Complete variable domain (other parts from reference TRBV14 and TRBJ2-4): EAGVTQFPSHSVIEKGQTVTLRCDPISGHDNLYWYRRVMGKEIKFLLHFVKESKQDESGMPNNRFLAERTGGTYSTLKVQPAELEDSGVYFCASSLAGAKNIQYFGAGTRLSVL.

This sequence joins TRBV19 and TRBJ2-1, with 8 bases lining up with TRBD2. V lost 7 bases and J lost 4; bases outside the gene matches: 6. This CDR3 spans 14 amino acids. Germline-derived CDR1 and CDR2 are LNHDA and SQIVND (reference sequence). Here the CDR3 reads CASNPGGDYNEQFF. DNA for the CDR3: TGTGCCAGTAACCCGGGGGGGGATTACAATGAGCAGTTCTTC.

This clone occurred a few times. V gene TRBV9 combines with J gene TRBJ1-2, with D uncertain. V lost 2 bases and J lost 4, with 12 bases in between. Per germline, CDR1 SGDLS and CDR2 YYNGEE. The CDR3 is 14 residues long. CDR3 loop: CASSVDPTGYGYTF. The CDR3, as DNA: TGTGCCAGCAGCGTTGACCCGACGGGCTATGGCTACACCTTC.

CDR3 DNA: TGTGCCAGCAGTGGGATTGAGGGGGAAGCTAACTATGGCTACACCTTC. Translated, it gives CASSGIEGEANYGYTF. The rearrangement joins TRBV28 to TRBJ1-2, with D possibly TRBD1 on 6 matching bases. V was shortened by 5 bases and J by 0 bases, with 16 bases between the two germline ends. Germline V gene sequence: CDR1 MDHEN, CDR2 SYDVKM. This CDR3 region has 16 residues.

The chain links TRBV9 to TRBJ2-1; 10 nucleotides agree with TRBD2. Germline V gene data show CDR1 as SGDLS and CDR2 as YYNGEE. V gave up 0 bases and J gave up 5 bases; unmatched junction bases: 11. This CDR3 is built from 18 residues. CDR3 in DNA: TGTGCCAGCAGCGTAGGGCGGGGTAGCGGGAGGCCTGACAATGAGCAGTTCTTC. This sequence encodes CASSVGRGSGRPDNEQFF. Looking up the rest from reference TRBV9 and TRBJ2-1 gives the full variable domain: DSGVTQTPKHLITATGQRVTLRCSPRSGDLSVYWYQQSLDQGLQFLIQYYNGEERAKGNILERFSAQQFPDLHSELNLSSLELGDSALYFCASSVGRGSGRPDNEQFFGPGTRLTVL.

The gene calls are TRBV24-1 and TRBJ1-2; 9 bases are a match to TRBD1. Germline CDR1 and CDR2: KGHDR and SFDVKD. The CDR3 totals 18 residues. V lost 4 bases to trimming and J lost 1 base; unmatched junction nucleotides: 12. CDR3 sequence reads: CATSDTRTGDFNNYGYTF. The CDR3 DNA reads TGTGCCACCAGTGACACTCGGACAGGGGATTTCAATAACTATGGCTACACCTTC.